This T cell receptor beta chain appears in the sequencing data of a study of blood T cell repertoires in COVID-19. Generated by immunoSEQ multiplex PCR, the TCRdb table keeps only in-frame clones and is missing some. Found here are under 300,000 clones, more than 70% of them singletons; the top ten hold 2% to 2.5%. The sequence was obtained from a woman aged 40 to 49 with acute COVID-19. The specimen sequenced was PBMCs or T cells enriched from blood (not recorded which).

The CDR3 region has the DNA TGTGCCAGCAGCGCACGACTAGCGGGAGGGGGGAATGAGCAGTTCTTC. Its translation: CASSARLAGGGNEQFF. The chain combines TRBV5-4 with TRBJ2-1, with 14 positions matching TRBD2. J was trimmed by 7 bases and V by 4 bases; bases with no gene match: 7. CDR3 size: 16 residues. Germline V lookup: CDR1 SGHNT, CDR2 YYREEE (reference sequence). Full variable domain (remainder filled in from reference TRBV5-4 and TRBJ2-1): ETGVTQSPTHLIKTRGQQVTLRCSSQSGHNTVSWYQQALGQGPQFIFQYYREEENGRGNFPPRFSGLQFPNYSSELNVNALELDDSALYLCASSARLAGGGNEQFFGPGTRLTVL.